The 2 T cell receptor beta chains listed next were all sequenced from one sample in a study of blood T cell repertoires in COVID-19. Method: immunoSEQ multiplex PCR; TCRdb's copy keeps in-frame clones and lacks some. The profile covers approximately 400,000 clones, with 88% appearing a single time and around 12% taken by the ten largest. The specimen was peripheral blood. These receptors were collected from a woman between 50 and 59 years old with COVID-19, enrolled during active disease.

The CDR3 region is CASSPTRGQGDYGYTF. CDR3 DNA: TGTGCCAGCTCACCTACAAGGGGACAGGGTGACTATGGCTACACCTTC. The chain has TRBV18 and TRBJ1-2, with TRBD1 matching 9 bases. Germline values: CDR1 KGHSH, CDR2 LQKENI. Germline trimming cut 3 bases from V and 3 bases from J; bases unmatched to any gene: 8. This CDR3 has 16 residues.

CDR3: CASSHYTEFSYEQYF. The DNA of the CDR3 is TGTGCCAGCAGCCATTACACGGAGTTCTCCTACGAGCAGTACTTC. The rearrangement links TRBV14 to TRBJ2-7; D gene unclear. The V and J ends lost 3 bases and 0 bases respectively, with 12 bases between them. This CDR3 is 15 amino acids long. The germline V gene encodes CDR1 SGHDN and CDR2 FVKESK.